The next 14 T cell receptor beta chains were all read from a single sample in a study of blood T cell repertoires in COVID-19. The protocol was immunoSEQ multiplex PCR, while the TCRdb copy is restricted to in-frame clones and leaves out a portion. This sample has approximately 230,000 clones, with 70% to 90% found just once. Material: peripheral blood. The receptors originated from a young man with active or convalescent COVID-19.

The J gene is TRBJ1-5, the V gene TRBV19, with a possible D match to TRBD1 (5 bases). CDR1 and CDR2 (germline): LNHDA, SQIVND (reference sequence). Trimming took off 4 bases at V and 12 bases at J, with 10 bases between the two ends. This CDR3 is 11 amino acids long. The CDR3 DNA is TGTGCCAGTAGTACGGGTAGGGGCCAGCATTTT. This codes for CASSTGRGQHF.

This clone was counted between two and nine times. This chain links TRBV6-5 with TRBJ2-1; 9 positions agree with TRBD2. Germline V lookup: CDR1 MNHEY, CDR2 SVGAGI. J gave up 7 bases and V 6 bases, and 10 bases lay outside the gene matches. There are 15 residues in the CDR3. CDR3 in amino acids: CASRPGTSRENEQFF. The CDR3 DNA follows: TGTGCCAGCAGGCCCGGGACTAGCCGGGAGAATGAGCAGTTCTTC.

The chain joins TRBV5-4 to TRBJ1-2; the match to TRBD1 covers 7 bases. V shed 1 base, J shed 12 bases, and the junction held 12 bases outside the gene matches. The CDR3 runs 14 residues. The germline V gene has CDR1 SGHNT and CDR2 YYREEE (reference sequence). The CDR3 protein is CASSLRQGSEAHTF. CDR3 nucleotides: TGTGCCAGCAGCTTGAGACAGGGATCTGAGGCCCACACCTTC.

V usage is TRBV7-3 and J usage is TRBJ2-7; a possible D gene is TRBD2 (6 bases). In germline, CDR1 is SGHTA, CDR2 FQGTGA. Trimming removed 5 bases from V and 6 bases from J, with 14 bases in between. The CDR3 length is 13 residues. The chain's CDR3 is CASSPPRRGEQYF. The CDR3 DNA is TGTGCCAGCAGCCCTCCCAGGCGGGGCGAGCAGTACTTC. Full variable domain (remainder filled in from reference TRBV7-3 and TRBJ2-7): GAGVSQTPSNKVTEKGKYVELRCDPISGHTALYWYRQSLGQGPEFLIYFQGTGAADDSGLPNDRFFAVRPEGSVSTLKIQRTERGDSAVYLCASSPPRRGEQYFGPGTRLTVT.

The genes are TRBV12-3 or TRBV12-4 and TRBJ2-1; D may be TRBD1 (7 bases). The CDR3 runs to 12 residues. V shed 7 bases and J shed 13 bases, with 17 bases lying between them. CDR3 region: CASTDDRDFQFF. For the CDR3, the DNA is TGTGCCAGCACCGACGACAGGGACTTTCAGTTCTTC.

The chain joins TRBV5-4 to TRBJ2-6; D is unresolved. In germline, CDR1 is SGHNT, CDR2 YYREEE (reference sequence). The CDR3 extends over 16 amino acids. V was shortened by 0 bases and J by 0 bases, with 7 bases between the two germline ends. The CDR3: CASSLAADSGANVLTF. Written as DNA, the CDR3 is TGTGCCAGCAGCTTGGCCGCGGACTCTGGGGCCAACGTCCTGACTTTC.

The DNA of the CDR3 is TGCAGCGTTACCCCCGCGGGAGCGAGCTACAATGAGCAGTTCTTC. Its protein is CSVTPAGASYNEQFF. This chain connects TRBV29-1 to TRBJ2-1; TRBD2 matches at 7 bases. The V and J ends lost 5 bases and 3 bases, in that order; junction bases with no gene match: 10. Per germline, CDR1 SQVTM and CDR2 ANQGSEA. This CDR3 comprises 15 residues.

The table lists this clone with a count of one. The rearrangement uses TRBV10-1 and TRBJ1-1, with TRBD1 identical over 7 bases. Trimming at V came to 6 bases and at J to 2 bases, leaving 3 bases not matched to a gene. CDR3 length: 13 amino acids. The germline V gene has CDR1 WNHNN and CDR2 SYGVQD (reference sequence). The CDR3 sequence: CASSRTGNTEAFF. In nucleotides, the CDR3 is TGCGCCAGCAGCCGGACAGGAAACACTGAAGCTTTCTTT.

The chain links TRBV4-1 to TRBJ2-2; D is unclear. Trimming removed 5 bases at V and 0 bases at J, with 10 bases between. Germline assignment: CDR1 MGHRA and CDR2 YSYEKL. There are 15 residues in the CDR3. The CDR3 here is CASSAVVPNTGELFF. CDR3 DNA sequence: TGCGCCAGCAGCGCGGTGGTCCCGAACACCGGGGAGCTGTTTTTT.

The J gene is TRBJ1-2, the V gene TRBV18, with a possible D match to TRBD1 (5 bases). The ends were cut back, 1 base at V and 7 bases at J, with 16 bases in the middle. CDR1 is KGHSH and CDR2 is LQKENI in the germline V gene. The CDR3 extends over 15 amino acids. The CDR3 DNA reads TGTGCCAGCTCACCACTTAGCAGGGTAGACTCTGGCTACACCTTC. This sequence encodes CASSPLSRVDSGYTF. Complete variable domain (other parts from reference TRBV18 and TRBJ1-2): NAGVMQNPRHLVRRRGQEARLRCSPMKGHSHVYWYRQLPEEGLKFMVYLQKENIIDESGMPKERFSAEFPKEGPSILRIQQVVRGDSAAYFCASSPLSRVDSGYTFGSGTRLTVV.

V and J are TRBV10-2 and TRBJ2-1, with 9 bases aligning to TRBD2. Germline V gene data show CDR1 as WSHSY and CDR2 as SAAADI. With 1 base clipped from V and 4 bases from J, the junction kept 8 bases outside the gene matches. This CDR3 contains 17 residues. Written as DNA, the CDR3 is TGCGCCAGCAGTGAGTGGGAGCGGGGGGTTCAATACAATGAGCAGTTCTTC. Translation gives CASSEWERGVQYNEQFF.

V and J are TRBV7-2 and TRBJ2-3, with D tentatively TRBD2 (6 bases). CDR3 size: 16 residues. Germline V lookup: CDR1 SGHTA, CDR2 FQGNSA. Trimming took off 3 bases at V and 1 base at J, with 14 bases between the two ends. Here the CDR3 DNA reads TGTGCCAGCAGCTTGAGGGGCGGGGTGGGCACAGATACGCAGTATTTT. Translating it yields CASSLRGGVGTDTQYF.

The V gene is TRBV27, the J gene TRBJ1-1; a weak D match, TRBD1 (6 bases). The CDR3 totals 15 residues. CDR1 and CDR2 (germline): MNHEY, SMNVEV (reference sequence). Trimming shortened V by 5 bases and J by 1 base, and 14 bases separated the two germline ends. CDR3 sequence: CASSKNRDTNTEAFF. The CDR3 coding sequence is TGTGCCAGCAGTAAGAACAGGGATACGAACACTGAAGCTTTCTTT.

The CDR3 reads CASSLELNSPLHF. CDR3 in DNA: TGTGCCAGCAGCTTAGAACTTAATTCACCCCTCCACTTT. The rearrangement joins TRBV11-2 to TRBJ1-6; D is uncertain. The germline V gene has CDR1 SGHAT and CDR2 FQNNGV. The CDR3 spans 13 residues. With 0 bases removed from V and 6 bases from J, the gap between germline ends came to 3 bases.